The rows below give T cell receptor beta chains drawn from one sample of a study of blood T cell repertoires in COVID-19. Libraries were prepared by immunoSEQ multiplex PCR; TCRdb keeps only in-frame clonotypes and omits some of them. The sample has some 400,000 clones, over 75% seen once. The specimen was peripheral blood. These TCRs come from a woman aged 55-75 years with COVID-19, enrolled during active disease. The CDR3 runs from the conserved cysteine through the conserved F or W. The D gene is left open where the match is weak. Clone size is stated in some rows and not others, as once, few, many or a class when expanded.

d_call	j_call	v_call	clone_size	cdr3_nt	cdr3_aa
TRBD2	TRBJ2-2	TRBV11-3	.	TGTGCCAGCAGCTTAGGAGTCGGTAGCGGGGAACACACCGGGGAGCTGTTTTTT	CASSLGVGSGEHTGELFF
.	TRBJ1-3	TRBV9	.	TGTGCCAGCAGCGTAGGATTGGAGGGCTCTGGAAACACCATATATTTT	CASSVGLEGSGNTIYF
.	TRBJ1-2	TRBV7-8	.	TGTGCCAGCAGCCTAACCTCGATAGGGGACTATGGCTACACCTTC	CASSLTSIGDYGYTF
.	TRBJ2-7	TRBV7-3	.	TGTGCCAGCAGTCCGGACAGAGTCGAGCAGTACTTC	CASSPDRVEQYF
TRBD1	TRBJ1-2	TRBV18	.	TGTGCCAGCTCAAACCGGGACAGGGCTAACTATGGCTACACCTTC	CASSNRDRANYGYTF
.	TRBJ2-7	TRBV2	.	TGTGCCAGCAGTGCCCTACAGGGCTACGAGCAGTACTTC	CASSALQGYEQYF
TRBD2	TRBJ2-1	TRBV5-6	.	TGTGCCAGCAGCTTGAAGCGGGGGGGCTCCTACAATGAGCAGTTCTTC	CASSLKRGGSYNEQFF
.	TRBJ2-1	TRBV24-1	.	TGTGCCACCAGTGATTCTAGACAGCGCAATGAGCAGTTCTTC	CATSDSRQRNEQFF
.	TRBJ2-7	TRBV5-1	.	TGCGCCAGCAGGGAGGGAACCTACGAGCAGTACTTC	CASREGTYEQYF
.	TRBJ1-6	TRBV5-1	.	TGCGCCAGCAGCAACCCGGACAGTTATAATTCACCCCTCCACTTT	CASSNPDSYNSPLHF
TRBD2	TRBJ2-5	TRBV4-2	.	TGTGCCAGCAGCCGAACGACTAGCGGGGGGGGAGAGACCCAGTACTTC	CASSRTTSGGGETQYF
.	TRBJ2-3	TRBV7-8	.	TGTGCCAGCAGTACTCAGCTAGGCGTGCGGGGAGATACGCAGTATTTT	CASSTQLGVRGDTQYF
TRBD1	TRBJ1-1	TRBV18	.	TGTGCCAGCTCCGCAGGACAGGGGTTGGGGTTGGTCGGAGCTTTCTTT	CASSAGQGLGLVGAFF
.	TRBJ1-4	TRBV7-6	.	TGTGCCAGCAGCGCTCTGGGGCAGTCTAATGAAAAACTGTTTTTT	CASSALGQSNEKLFF
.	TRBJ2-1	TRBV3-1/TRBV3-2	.	TGTGCCAGCAGCCAGCACCCGGGACTGGGGCAGTTCTTC	CASSQHPGLGQFF
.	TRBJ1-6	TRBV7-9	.	TGTGCCAGCAGCTTAGTGGTGACAACCTATAATTCACCCCTCCACTTT	CASSLVVTTYNSPLHF
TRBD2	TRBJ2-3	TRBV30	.	TGTGCCTGGAGTGTCACTAGCGGGGGGGCCCGAGATACGCAGTATTTT	CAWSVTSGGARDTQYF
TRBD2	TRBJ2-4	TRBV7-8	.	TGTGCCAGCAGCTTAAGACTAGCAGGAGAAAACATTCAGTACTTC	CASSLRLAGENIQYF
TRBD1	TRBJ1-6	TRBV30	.	TGTGCCTGGAGTTCAGACAGGGGATGGAATTCACCCCTCCACTTT	CAWSSDRGWNSPLHF
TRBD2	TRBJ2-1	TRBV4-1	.	TGCGCCAGCAGCCTGGGACTAGCGTTGGATGAGCAGTTCTTC	CASSLGLALDEQFF
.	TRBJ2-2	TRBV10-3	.	TGTGCCATCAGTGAAGGAGGGTACAACGGGGAGCTGTTTTTT	CAISEGGYNGELFF
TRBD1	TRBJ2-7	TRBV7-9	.	TGTGCCAGCAGCACACAGGGGTTTCGCAACGAGCAGTACTTC	CASSTQGFRNEQYF
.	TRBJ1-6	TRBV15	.	TGTGCCACCAGCAGGCCTCCTCCAGGCTCACCCCTCCACTTT	CATSRPPPGSPLHF
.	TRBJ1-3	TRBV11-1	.	TGTGCCAGCAGCTTCGCCAGGGCTGGAAACACCATATATTTT	CASSFARAGNTIYF
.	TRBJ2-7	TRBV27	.	TGTGCCAGCAGGATACAGGGTAGCTCCTACGAGCAGTACTTC	CASRIQGSSYEQYF
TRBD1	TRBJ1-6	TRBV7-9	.	TGTGCCAGCAGTCATACATACTTATTCGGGACAGGGGTGAATTCACCCCTCCACTTT	CASSHTYLFGTGVNSPLHF
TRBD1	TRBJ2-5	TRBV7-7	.	TGTGCTAGCAGCCCCGGGACAGTTCAAGAGACCCAGTACTTC	CASSPGTVQETQYF
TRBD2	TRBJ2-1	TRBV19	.	TGTGCCAGTACCCCTTCTAGCGGGGGCCGGGGTGAGCAGTTCTTC	CASTPSSGGRGEQFF
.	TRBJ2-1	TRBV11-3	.	TGTGCCAGCAGCTCCGGGGTGAAGTTCAATGAGCAGTTCTTC	CASSSGVKFNEQFF
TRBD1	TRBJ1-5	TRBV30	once	TGTGCCTGGAGTACAGGGGCCTCTAGCAATCAGCCCCAGCATTTT	CAWSTGASSNQPQHF
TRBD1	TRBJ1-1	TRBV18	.	TGTGCCAGCTCACCAAGGGACAGGGGGATTGAAGCTTTCTTT	CASSPRDRGIEAFF
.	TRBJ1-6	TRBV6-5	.	TGTGCCAGCGCCGGACAGTTCTCCTATAATTCACCCCTCCACTTT	CASAGQFSYNSPLHF
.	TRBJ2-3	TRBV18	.	TGTGCCAGCTCGCCCACCGTGGGGGGATTCACAGATACGCAGTATTTT	CASSPTVGGFTDTQYF
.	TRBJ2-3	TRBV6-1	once	TGTGCCAGCAGTGAACAGGCTAGCACAGATACGCAGTATTTT	CASSEQASTDTQYF
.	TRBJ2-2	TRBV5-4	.	TGTGCCAGCAGCTTAGTCAGGGGGGTTAACACCGGGGAGCTGTTTTTT	CASSLVRGVNTGELFF
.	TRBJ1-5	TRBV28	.	TGTGCCAGCAGTCAGCCGGACAGTGCGGGCCAGCCCCAGCATTTT	CASSQPDSAGQPQHF
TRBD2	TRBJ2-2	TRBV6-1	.	TGTGCCAGCAGTGATCTAGCGGGGGTAACCGGGGAGCTGTTTTTT	CASSDLAGVTGELFF
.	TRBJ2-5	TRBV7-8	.	TGTGCCACCACAGCTACCGCCCCGCGCTACCAAGAGACCCAGTACTTC	CATTATAPRYQETQYF
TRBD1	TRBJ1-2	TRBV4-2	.	TGTGCCAGCAGACAAGCCGCCGGGACAGGGAACTATGGCTACACCTTC	CASRQAAGTGNYGYTF
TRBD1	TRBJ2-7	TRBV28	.	TGTGCCAGCAGTTCCGGGACAGGGACCTACGAGCAGTACTTC	CASSSGTGTYEQYF
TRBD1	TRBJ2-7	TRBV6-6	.	TGTGCCAGCAGTAGGGACAGCAGTTCCTACGAGCAGTACTTC	CASSRDSSSYEQYF
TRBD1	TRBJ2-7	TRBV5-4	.	TGTGCCAGCAGCTCGGGACAGCCGCCCTACGAGCAGTACTTC	CASSSGQPPYEQYF
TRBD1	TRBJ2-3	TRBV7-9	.	TGTGCCAGCAGCCTAAGGACAGGGCCCACAGATACGCAGTATTTT	CASSLRTGPTDTQYF
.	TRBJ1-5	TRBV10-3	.	TGTGCCATCAGTGAAGGGGTCGGCCAGCCCCAGCATTTT	CAISEGVGQPQHF
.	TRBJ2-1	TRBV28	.	TGTGCCAGCAGTTTAAAGCCCACCGGGAATGAGCAGTTCTTC	CASSLKPTGNEQFF
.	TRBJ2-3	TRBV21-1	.	TGTGCCAGCAGCAAACGGTTAAAGGGGGCAACCACAGATACGCAGTATTTT	CASSKRLKGATTDTQYF
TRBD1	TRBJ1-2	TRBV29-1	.	TGCAGCGTTGGCGGGACAGTCCTCTATGGCTACACCTTC	CSVGGTVLYGYTF
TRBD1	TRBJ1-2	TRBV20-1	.	TGCAGTGCTAGGCCAGGGGGGGGCTACACCTTC	CSARPGGGYTF
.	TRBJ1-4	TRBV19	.	TGTGCCAGTAGTATGGGAGGGGGATGGTTACAGAGCGAAAAACTGTTTTTT	CASSMGGGWLQSEKLFF
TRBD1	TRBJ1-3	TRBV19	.	TGTGCCAGTGGTAAGGGACAGGGGACTGGAAACACCATATATTTT	CASGKGQGTGNTIYF
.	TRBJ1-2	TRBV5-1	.	TGCGCCAGCAGCCCGTACAGGGAAGCCTATGGCTACACCTTC	CASSPYREAYGYTF
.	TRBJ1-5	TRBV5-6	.	TGTGCCAGCAGCTTGCTCGGGGGGGATGGCAATCAGCCCCAGCATTTT	CASSLLGGDGNQPQHF
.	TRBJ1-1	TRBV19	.	TGTGCCAGTAGTATAATAGCGGGTCGAGGCGCTGAAGCTTTCTTT	CASSIIAGRGAEAFF
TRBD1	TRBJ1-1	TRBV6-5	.	TGTGCCAGCAGTTTGACAGGGGTGGCTGAAGCTTTCTTT	CASSLTGVAEAFF
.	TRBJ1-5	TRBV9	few	TGTGCCAGCAGCGCTGGGAGCCAAGGTGGTCAGCCCCAGCATTTT	CASSAGSQGGQPQHF
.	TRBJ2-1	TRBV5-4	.	TGTGCCAGCAGCTCCCGAAAGGAGGTTAACAATGAGCAGTTCTTC	CASSSRKEVNNEQFF
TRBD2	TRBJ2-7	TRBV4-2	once	TGTGCCAGCAGCCAACCTACCGGGACTAGCGACGAGCAGTACTTC	CASSQPTGTSDEQYF